The T cell receptor beta chain described here comes from a study of cytomegalovirus exposure and HLA in healthy donors. The CDR3 is 17 residues long. Trimming left V 0 bases short and J 2 bases short, with 14 bases between. The germline CDR1 and CDR2 sequences are LGHNA and YNFKEQ. Vbeta (60) and Jbeta (13) primers were used in the PCR. Using immunoSEQ multiplex PCR, the repertoire was profiled, and TCRdb retains in-frame clones only, with some absent. The sample yields over 120,000 clones, roughly 79% seen once. The chain joins TRBV4-2 to TRBJ1-5; weak D call: TRBD1 (5 bases). The TCR comes from a man aged 25-45 years in good health and CMV-seropositive. Sequences were obtained from PBMCs. CDR3 sequence: CASSQDPTGGRNQPQHF. CDR3 DNA sequence: TGTGCCAGCAGCCAAGACCCAACGGGGGGACGCAATCAGCCCCAGCATTTT.